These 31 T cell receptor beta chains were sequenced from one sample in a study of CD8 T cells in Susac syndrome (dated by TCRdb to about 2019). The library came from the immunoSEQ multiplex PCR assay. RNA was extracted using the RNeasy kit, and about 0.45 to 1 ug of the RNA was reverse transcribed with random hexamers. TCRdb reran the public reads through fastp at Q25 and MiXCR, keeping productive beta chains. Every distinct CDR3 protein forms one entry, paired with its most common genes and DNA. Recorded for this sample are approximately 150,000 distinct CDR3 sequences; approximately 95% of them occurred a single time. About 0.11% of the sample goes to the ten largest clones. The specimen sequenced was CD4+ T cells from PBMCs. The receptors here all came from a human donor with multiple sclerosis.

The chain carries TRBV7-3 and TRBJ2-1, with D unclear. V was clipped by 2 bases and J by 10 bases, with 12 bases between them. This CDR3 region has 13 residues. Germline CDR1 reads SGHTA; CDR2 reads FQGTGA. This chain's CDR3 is CASSLGPHAEQFF. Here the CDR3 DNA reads TGTGCCAGCAGCTTAGGGCCCCACGCGGAGCAGTTCTTC.

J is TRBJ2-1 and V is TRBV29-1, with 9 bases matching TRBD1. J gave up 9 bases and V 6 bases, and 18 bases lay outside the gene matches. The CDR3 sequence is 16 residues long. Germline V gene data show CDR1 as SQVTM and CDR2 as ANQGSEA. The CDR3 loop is CSVESPGQGAPGEQFF. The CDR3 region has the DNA TGCAGCGTAGAGAGTCCGGGACAGGGTGCCCCTGGTGAGCAGTTCTTC.

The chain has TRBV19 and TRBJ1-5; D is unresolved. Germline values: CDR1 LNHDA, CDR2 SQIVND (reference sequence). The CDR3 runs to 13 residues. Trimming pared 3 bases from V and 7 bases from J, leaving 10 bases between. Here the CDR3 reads CASSMVAGQPQHF. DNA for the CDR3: TGTGCCAGTAGTATGGTCGCCGGCCAGCCCCAGCATTTT.

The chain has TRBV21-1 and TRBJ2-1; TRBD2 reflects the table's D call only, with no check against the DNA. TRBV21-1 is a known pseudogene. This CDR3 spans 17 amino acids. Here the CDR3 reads CASTGRGLVVESDEQFF. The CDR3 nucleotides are TGTGCCAGCACGGGGCGGGGACTAGTGGTTGAGAGCGATGAGCAGTTCTTC.

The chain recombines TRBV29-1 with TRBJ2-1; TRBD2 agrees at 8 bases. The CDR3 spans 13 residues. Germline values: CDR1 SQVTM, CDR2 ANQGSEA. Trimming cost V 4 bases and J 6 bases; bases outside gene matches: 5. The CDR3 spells CSVARGGANEQFF. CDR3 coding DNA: TGCAGCGTTGCACGGGGGGGTGCCAATGAGCAGTTCTTC.

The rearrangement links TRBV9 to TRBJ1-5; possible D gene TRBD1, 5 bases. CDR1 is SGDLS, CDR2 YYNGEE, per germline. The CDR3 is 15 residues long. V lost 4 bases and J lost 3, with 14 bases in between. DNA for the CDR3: TGTGCCAGCAGCTTTGGACCGGGGACCAATCAGCCCCAGCATTTT. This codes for CASSFGPGTNQPQHF.

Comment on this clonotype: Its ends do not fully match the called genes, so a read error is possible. The CDR3 spells CSARGGGKQPQHF. As DNA, the CDR3 is TGCAGTGCTAGAGGAGGGGGCAAGCAGCCCCAGCATTTT. The gene calls are TRBV20-1 and TRBJ1-5; 7 positions agree with TRBD1. Germline assignment: CDR1 DFQATT and CDR2 SNEGSKA (reference sequence). CDR3 length equals 13 residues.

CDR3 loop: CATSRDQANTQYF. The DNA for the CDR3 is TGTGCCACCAGCAGAGATCAAGCAAATACGCAGTATTTT. The J gene is TRBJ2-3, the V gene TRBV15; D is ambiguous. Germline V CDR1 and CDR2: LNHNV, YYDKDF (reference sequence). The length of the CDR3 is 13 residues. The germline V and J ends were trimmed by 0 bases and 7 bases, with 8 bases remaining between them. The complete variable domain, with remaining parts taken from reference TRBV15 and TRBJ2-3, reads DAMVIQNPRYQVTQFGKPVTLSCSQTLNHNVMYWYQQKSSQAPKLLFHYYDKDFNNEADTPDNFQSRRPNTSFCFLDIRSPGLGDTAMYLCATSRDQANTQYFGPGTRLTVL.

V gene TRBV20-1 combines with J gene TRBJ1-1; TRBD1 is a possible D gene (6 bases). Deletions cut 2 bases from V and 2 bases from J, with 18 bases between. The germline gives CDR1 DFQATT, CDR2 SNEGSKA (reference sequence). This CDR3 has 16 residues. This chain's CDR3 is CSARPTSKQGNTEAFF. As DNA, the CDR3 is TGCAGTGCTAGACCCACCTCCAAACAGGGAAACACTGAAGCTTTCTTT.

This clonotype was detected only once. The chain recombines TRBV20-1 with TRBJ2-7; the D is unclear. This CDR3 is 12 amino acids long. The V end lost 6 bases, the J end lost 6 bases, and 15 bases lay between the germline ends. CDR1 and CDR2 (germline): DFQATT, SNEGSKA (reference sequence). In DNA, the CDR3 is TGCAGTGCGACCTTGGTCCTGGGCGAGCAGTACTTC. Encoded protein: CSATLVLGEQYF.

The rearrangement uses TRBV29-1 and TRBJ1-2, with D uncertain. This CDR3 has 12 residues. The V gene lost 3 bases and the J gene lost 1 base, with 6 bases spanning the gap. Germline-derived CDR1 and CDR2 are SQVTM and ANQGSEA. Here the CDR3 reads CSVDSSNYGYTF. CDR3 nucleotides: TGCAGCGTTGACTCCAGTAACTATGGCTACACCTTC.

In DNA, the CDR3 is TGTGCCAGCAGAAGGGGGTCTAAGGCCCTTGAAGCTTTCTTT. It translates to CASRRGSKALEAFF. The rearrangement links TRBV6-5 to TRBJ1-1; tentative D call: TRBD1 (6 bases). The CDR3 runs to 14 residues. Trimming cost V 6 bases and J 7 bases, with 18 bases left between them. Germline V lookup: CDR1 MNHEY, CDR2 SVGAGI.

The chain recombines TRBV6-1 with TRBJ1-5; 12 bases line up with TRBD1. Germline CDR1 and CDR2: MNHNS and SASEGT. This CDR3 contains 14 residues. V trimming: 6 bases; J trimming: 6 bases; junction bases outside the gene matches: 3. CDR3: CASRRDRGPQPQHF. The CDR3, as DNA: TGTGCCAGCAGGAGGGACAGGGGGCCTCAGCCCCAGCATTTT.

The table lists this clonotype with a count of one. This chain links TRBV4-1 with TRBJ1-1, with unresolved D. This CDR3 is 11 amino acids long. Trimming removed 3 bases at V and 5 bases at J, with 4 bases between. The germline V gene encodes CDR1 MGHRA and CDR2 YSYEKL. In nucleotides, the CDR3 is TGCGCCAGCAGCCAGGAAACTGAAGCTTTCTTT. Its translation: CASSQETEAFF.

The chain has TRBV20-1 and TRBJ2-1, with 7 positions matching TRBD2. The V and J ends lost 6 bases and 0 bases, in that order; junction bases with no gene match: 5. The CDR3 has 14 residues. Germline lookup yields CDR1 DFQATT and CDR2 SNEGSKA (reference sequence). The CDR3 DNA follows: TGCAGTGCCGGGCGACTAGCCTCCTACAATGAGCAGTTCTTC. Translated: CSAGRLASYNEQFF.

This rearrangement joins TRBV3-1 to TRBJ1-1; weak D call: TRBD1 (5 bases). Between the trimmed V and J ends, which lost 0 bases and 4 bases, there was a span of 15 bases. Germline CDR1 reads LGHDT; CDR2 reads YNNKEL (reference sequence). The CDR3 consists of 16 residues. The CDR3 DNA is TGTGCCAGCAGCCAAGACGAGGGACGCCTGAGCACTGAAGCTTTCTTT. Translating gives CASSQDEGRLSTEAFF.

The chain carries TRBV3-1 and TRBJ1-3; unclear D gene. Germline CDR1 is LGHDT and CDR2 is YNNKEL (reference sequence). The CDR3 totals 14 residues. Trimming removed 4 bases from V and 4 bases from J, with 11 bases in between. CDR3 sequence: CASSRGSGGNTIYF. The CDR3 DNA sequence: TGTGCCAGCAGCCGAGGGTCGGGCGGAAACACCATATATTTT.

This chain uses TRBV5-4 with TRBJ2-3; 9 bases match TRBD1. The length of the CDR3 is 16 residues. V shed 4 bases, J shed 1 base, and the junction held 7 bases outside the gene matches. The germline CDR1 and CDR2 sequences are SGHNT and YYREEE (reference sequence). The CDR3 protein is CASSPGQGLGTDTQYF. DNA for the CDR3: TGTGCCAGCAGCCCCGGACAGGGGCTGGGCACAGATACGCAGTATTTT.

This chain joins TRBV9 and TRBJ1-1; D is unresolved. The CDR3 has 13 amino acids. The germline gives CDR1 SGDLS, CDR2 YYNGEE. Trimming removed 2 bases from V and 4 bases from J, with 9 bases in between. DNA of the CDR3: TGTGCCAGCAGCGTCCTGGAGGGCACTGAAGCTTTCTTT. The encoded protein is CASSVLEGTEAFF.

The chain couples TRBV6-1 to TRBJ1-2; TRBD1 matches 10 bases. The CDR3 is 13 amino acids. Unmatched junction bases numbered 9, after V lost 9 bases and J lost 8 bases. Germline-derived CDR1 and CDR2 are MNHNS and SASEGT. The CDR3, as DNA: TGTGCCAGTTACGACAGGGGGCCCGAAGGCTACACCTTC. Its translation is CASYDRGPEGYTF.

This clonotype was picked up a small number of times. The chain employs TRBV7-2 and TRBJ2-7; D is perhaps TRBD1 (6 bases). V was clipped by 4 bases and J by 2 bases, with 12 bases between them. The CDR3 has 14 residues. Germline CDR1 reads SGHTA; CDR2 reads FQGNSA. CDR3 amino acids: CASSSNRAAYEQYF. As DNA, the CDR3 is TGTGCCAGCAGCTCGAACAGGGCCGCCTACGAGCAGTACTTC.

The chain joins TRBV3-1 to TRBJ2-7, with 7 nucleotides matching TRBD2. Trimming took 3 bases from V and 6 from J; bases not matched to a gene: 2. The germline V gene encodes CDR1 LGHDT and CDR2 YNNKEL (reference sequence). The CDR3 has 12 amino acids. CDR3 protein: CASSQTSSEQYF. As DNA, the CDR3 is TGTGCCAGCAGCCAGACTAGCTCCGAGCAGTACTTC.

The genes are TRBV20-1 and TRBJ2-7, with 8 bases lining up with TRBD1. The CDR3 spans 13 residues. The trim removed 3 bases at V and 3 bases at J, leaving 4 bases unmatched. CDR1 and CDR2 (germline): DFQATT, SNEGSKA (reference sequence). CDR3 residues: CSASPDRGYEQYF. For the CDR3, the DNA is TGCAGTGCTAGCCCAGACAGGGGCTACGAGCAGTACTTC.

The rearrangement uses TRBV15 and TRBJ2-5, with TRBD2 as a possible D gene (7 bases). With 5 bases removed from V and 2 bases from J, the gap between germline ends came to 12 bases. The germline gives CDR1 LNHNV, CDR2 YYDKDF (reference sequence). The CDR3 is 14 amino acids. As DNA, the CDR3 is TGTGCCACCAGCCCCGGGGGGCCACAAGAGACCCAGTACTTC. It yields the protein CATSPGGPQETQYF.

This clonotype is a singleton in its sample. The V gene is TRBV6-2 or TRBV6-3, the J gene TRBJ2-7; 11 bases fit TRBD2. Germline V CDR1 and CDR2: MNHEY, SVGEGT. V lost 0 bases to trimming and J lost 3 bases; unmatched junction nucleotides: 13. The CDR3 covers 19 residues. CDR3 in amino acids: CASSYSVIAGGRYYYEQYF. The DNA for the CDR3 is TGTGCCAGCAGTTACTCGGTGATAGCGGGGGGGCGATACTACTACGAGCAGTACTTC.

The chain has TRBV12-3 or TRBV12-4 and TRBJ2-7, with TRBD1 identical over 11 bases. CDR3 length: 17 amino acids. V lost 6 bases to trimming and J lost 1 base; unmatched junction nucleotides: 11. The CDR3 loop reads CASRPDRGPYLSYEQYF. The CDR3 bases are TGTGCCAGCAGACCGGACAGGGGGCCATACTTATCCTACGAGCAGTACTTC.

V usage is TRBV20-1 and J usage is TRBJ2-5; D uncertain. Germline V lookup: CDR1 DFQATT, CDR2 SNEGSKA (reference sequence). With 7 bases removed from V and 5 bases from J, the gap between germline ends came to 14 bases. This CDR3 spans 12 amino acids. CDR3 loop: CSVPSQWETQYF. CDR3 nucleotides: TGCAGTGTTCCCTCTCAGTGGGAGACCCAGTACTTC.

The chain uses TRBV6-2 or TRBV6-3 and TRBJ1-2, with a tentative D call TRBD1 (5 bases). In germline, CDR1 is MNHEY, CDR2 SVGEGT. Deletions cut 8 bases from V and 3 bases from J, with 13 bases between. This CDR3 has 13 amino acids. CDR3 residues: CASVRDSDYGYTF. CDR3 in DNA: TGTGCCAGCGTTCGAGACAGTGACTATGGCTACACCTTC.

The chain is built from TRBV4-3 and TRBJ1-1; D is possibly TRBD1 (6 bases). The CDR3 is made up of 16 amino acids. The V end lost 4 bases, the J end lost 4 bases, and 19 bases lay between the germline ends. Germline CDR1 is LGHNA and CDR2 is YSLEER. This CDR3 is CASSRNREAKGTEAFF. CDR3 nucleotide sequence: TGCGCCAGCAGCCGGAACAGGGAAGCTAAAGGCACTGAAGCTTTCTTT.

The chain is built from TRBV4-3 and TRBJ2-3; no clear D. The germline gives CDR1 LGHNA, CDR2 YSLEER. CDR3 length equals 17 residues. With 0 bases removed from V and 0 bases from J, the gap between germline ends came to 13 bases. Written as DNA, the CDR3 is TGCGCCAGCAGCCAAGATTGGGTATCTACGAGCACAGATACGCAGTATTTT. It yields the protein CASSQDWVSTSTDTQYF.

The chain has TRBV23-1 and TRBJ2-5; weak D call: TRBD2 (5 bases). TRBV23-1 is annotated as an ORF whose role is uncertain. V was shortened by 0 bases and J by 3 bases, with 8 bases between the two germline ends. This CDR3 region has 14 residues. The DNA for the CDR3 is TGCGCCAGCAGTCAATCACTAGGCGAAGAGACCCAGTACTTC. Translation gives CASSQSLGEETQYF.